A selection of T cell receptor beta chains follows, all from one sample in a study of T cell repertoires in cytomegalovirus infection. Antigens for these TCRs are unknown. In TCRdb, the reads were re-called with MiXCR into one record per CDR3 protein. The profile shows about 570,000 distinct CDR3 sequences, about 39% of them singletons. The specimen was cultured PBMCs, collected from culture after CMV antigen stimulation. The source of these receptors is a human donor in good health (CMV status not recorded). Some clones in this sample may be carry-over from other donors' samples. Each CDR3 is given with its conserved first and last residue. D genes are given only for firm matches. For some rows the clone size is stated as once, few or many, or as a class when expanded; others skip it.

TRBV6-6	TRBJ1-4	NA	TRBD1	17	TGTGCCAGCACCAGGGACAGGGCGACTGCAACTAATGAAAAACTGTTTTTT	CASTRDRATATNEKLFF
TRBV7-2	TRBJ1-2	many	NA	13	TGTGCCAGCAGCTTAGTCTCGAGGGGCGGCTACACCTTC	CASSLVSRGGYTF
TRBV20-1	TRBJ1-5	NA	NA	14	TGCAGTGCCGGACCGAGTGGGCGTAATCAGCCCCAGCATTTT	CSAGPSGRNQPQHF
TRBV6-5	TRBJ1-2	NA	TRBD1	15	TGTGCCAGCAGTTACTCAAGACAGGGAAACTATGGCTACACCTTC	CASSYSRQGNYGYTF
TRBV4-2	TRBJ2-5	NA	NA	15	TGTGCCAGCAGCCATTACGACCAGCGTGCAGAGACCCAGTACTTC	CASSHYDQRAETQYF
TRBV11-3	TRBJ2-7	NA	TRBD2	16	TGTGCCAGCAGCTCCCCGGGACTAGCGGGAACCCACGAGCAGTACTTC	CASSSPGLAGTHEQYF
TRBV13	TRBJ2-5	NA	TRBD2	17	TGTGCCAGCAGCCCCCGGACTAGCGGGGGGGCAAAGGAGACCCAGTACTTC	CASSPRTSGGAKETQYF
TRBV2	TRBJ2-5	NA	TRBD1	15	TGTGCCAGCAGGGGGGACAGTTCATCCGAAGAGACCCAGTACTTC	CASRGDSSSEETQYF
TRBV27	TRBJ2-1	few	NA	16	TGTGCCAGCGCCCCCTGGCTAGGGGGCTCCTACAATGAGCAGTTCTTC	CASAPWLGGSYNEQFF
TRBV12-3/TRBV12-4	TRBJ1-4	NA	NA	14	TGTGCCAGCAGTTTAGTACTATCGTATGAAAAACTGTTTTTT	CASSLVLSYEKLFF
TRBV27	TRBJ1-2	few	NA	13	TGTGCCAGCAGTTTATCTAGGCGGAATGGCTACACCTTC	CASSLSRRNGYTF
TRBV5-4	TRBJ2-2	NA	TRBD2	16	TGTGCCAGCAGCTTAGAACTAGCGGGAGGCGACGGGGAGCTGTTTTTT	CASSLELAGGDGELFF
TRBV6-2/TRBV6-3	TRBJ2-7	NA	NA	16	TGTGCCAGCAGTTACTCCCTGGACCGGGCGATCTACGAGCAGTACTTC	CASSYSLDRAIYEQYF
TRBV7-8	TRBJ1-2	NA	NA	16	TGTGCCAGCAGCTTAGGTCAACCGACAGTCAGCTATGGCTACACCTTC	CASSLGQPTVSYGYTF
TRBV4-3	TRBJ2-7	NA	TRBD1	18	TGCGCCAGCAGCCAAGATCGGGGAACAGGGGTTCTCTCCTACGAGCAGTACTTC	CASSQDRGTGVLSYEQYF
TRBV7-2	TRBJ2-3	NA	NA	16	TGTGCCAGCAGCTCTACCCGGGACTCAAGCACAGATACGCAGTATTTT	CASSSTRDSSTDTQYF
TRBV20-1	TRBJ2-7	NA	NA	13	TGCAGTGCATATTCTCCCGTTCGTTACGAGCAGTACTTC	CSAYSPVRYEQYF
TRBV19	TRBJ2-2	NA	NA	18	TGTGCCAGTAGTATTTTCCCCTCCTCGATGGCCTACACCGGGGAGCTGTTTTTT	CASSIFPSSMAYTGELFF
TRBV6-2/TRBV6-3	TRBJ2-1	NA	NA	13	TGTGCCAGCAGGCCGTATGAGCGGGATGAGCAGTTCTTC	CASRPYERDEQFF
TRBV14	TRBJ2-2	NA	TRBD1	16	TGTGCCAGCAGCCAACAACAGGGGAGCAGCACCGGGGAGCTGTTTTTT	CASSQQQGSSTGELFF
TRBV28	TRBJ2-3	few	TRBD2	15	TGTGCCAGCACCCTCGGGGGGAAGGGGACAGATACGCAGTATTTT	CASTLGGKGTDTQYF
TRBV29-1	TRBJ2-3	few	TRBD1	14	TGCAGCGTTGAGCCCAGGGGGATCCCAGATACGCAGTATTTT	CSVEPRGIPDTQYF
TRBV7-2	TRBJ2-1	few	NA	14	TGTGCCAGCAGCACCAGATACCTCTACAATGAGCAGTTCTTC	CASSTRYLYNEQFF
TRBV6-6	TRBJ1-1	few	NA	14	TGTGCCAGCAGCCCTCCCCCCGGGGGGGGTGAAGCTTTCTTT	CASSPPPGGGEAFF
TRBV4-1	TRBJ1-5	few	NA	15	TGCGCCAGCAGCCATCCCGGGACGGTGGGACAGCCCCAGCATTTT	CASSHPGTVGQPQHF
TRBV6-2/TRBV6-3	TRBJ2-7	few	NA	13	TGTGCCAGCAGTTACAGGGGGAAGAACGAGCAGTACTTC	CASSYRGKNEQYF
TRBV12-3/TRBV12-4	TRBJ1-2	NA	NA	14	TGTGCCAGCAGTTTGACAGGTGCCAGGAAGGGCTACACCTTC	CASSLTGARKGYTF
TRBV7-2	TRBJ2-7	few	NA	15	TGTGCCAGCAGTCCTGCCGACAGGCCCGACTACGAGCAGTACTTC	CASSPADRPDYEQYF
TRBV5-1	TRBJ1-2	NA	NA	16	TGCGCCACCGGAGGGTTCTCACCCGGAGGTCTGTATGGCTACACCTTC	CATGGFSPGGLYGYTF
TRBV27	TRBJ1-5	NA	NA	14	TGTGCCAGCAGTTATAAGGGGGGCAATCAGCCCCAGCATTTT	CASSYKGGNQPQHF
TRBV7-9	TRBJ2-2	NA	NA	16	TGTGCCAGCAGCCTCCGATGGGGCCGGGACAAAGGACAGCTGTTTTTT	CASSLRWGRDKGQLFF
TRBV7-9	TRBJ2-1	NA	TRBD2	16	TGTGCCAGCAGCCGAACGCCGGGACTAGGTCGCAATGAGCAGTTCTTC	CASSRTPGLGRNEQFF
TRBV12-3/TRBV12-4	TRBJ2-3	once	NA	12	TGTGCCAGCAGGAAGGGTGGAGATACGCAGTATTTT	CASRKGGDTQYF
TRBV6-6	TRBJ2-3	NA	NA	16	TGTGCCAGTAGTGACTCGGCAGGGGCCCCTCTAGATACGCAGTATTTT	CASSDSAGAPLDTQYF
TRBV9	TRBJ2-5	once	NA	15	TGTGCCAGCAGCGTGGGGCACAGAAACCAAGAGACCCAGTACTTC	CASSVGHRNQETQYF
TRBV12-3/TRBV12-4	TRBJ1-6	NA	TRBD1	15	TGTGCCAGCAGTTTAGCAGGGACAGGGGGGTCACCCCTCCACTTT	CASSLAGTGGSPLHF
TRBV12-3/TRBV12-4	TRBJ1-6	NA	NA	14	TGTGCCAGCAGTTTTGGGTCAGAAAGTTCACCCCTCCACTTT	CASSFGSESSPLHF
TRBV2	TRBJ2-5	NA	TRBD1	17	TGTGCCAGCAGTGAAGCGCAAGGGGGCTCTTTAGGAGAGACCCAGTACTTC	CASSEAQGGSLGETQYF
TRBV7-2	TRBJ2-2	few	TRBD2	17	TGTGCCAGCAGCTTAGCCGCCTTAGCGGGAGCGGGCGGGGAGCTGTTTTTT	CASSLAALAGAGGELFF
TRBV12-3/TRBV12-4	TRBJ1-2	NA	TRBD1	14	TGTGCCAGCAGTCGTCCGACAGGGGTCTTCGGCTACACCTTC	CASSRPTGVFGYTF
TRBV23-1	TRBJ2-6	NA	NA	18	TGCGCCAGCGCATTCGGGGGCGCGCAGAAGACTGGGGCCAACGTCCTGACTTTC	CASAFGGAQKTGANVLTF
TRBV28	TRBJ1-6	few	NA	16	TGTGCCAGCAGTTCGGGCGGCAGCTCCTATAATTCACCCCTCCACTTT	CASSSGGSSYNSPLHF
TRBV20-1	TRBJ2-1	NA	TRBD2	16	TGCAGTGCTTCCACCGCCGGACTAGTGGGTTACAATGAGCAGTTCTTC	CSASTAGLVGYNEQFF
TRBV6-2/TRBV6-3	TRBJ2-1	NA	TRBD2	16	TGTGCCAGCAGGGAATTAGCGGGAGGCCCCTACAATGAGCAGTTCTTC	CASRELAGGPYNEQFF
TRBV7-2	TRBJ2-3	NA	TRBD1	15	TGTGCCAGCAGCTTGGGGACAGGATACACAGATACGCAGTATTTT	CASSLGTGYTDTQYF
TRBV6-1	TRBJ2-1	NA	TRBD2	15	TGTGCCACCGAACATACTAGCGGGGGGGCCAATGAGCAGTTCTTC	CATEHTSGGANEQFF
TRBV7-6	TRBJ2-1	few	TRBD2	16	TGTGCCAGCAGCTGGGGGGGGACTAGCGGTCAAAATGAGCAGTTCTTC	CASSWGGTSGQNEQFF